Listed below are T cell receptor beta chains from one sample, sequenced in a study of T cell responses to AZD1222 COVID-19 vaccine. The repertoire was sequenced with immunoSEQ multiplex PCR; TCRdb's copy has only in-frame clones and lacks some. The table lists about 85,000 clones, about nine tenths of them singletons. The sample consisted of peripheral blood, taken on day 0 of AZD1222 vaccination. The receptors stem from an adult in good health. Each CDR3 is given with its conserved first and last residue. The D gene is left open where the match is weak. A row's size may be missing; if present it is once, few, many or a size class.

d_call clone_size j_call v_call cdr3_nt cdr3_aa
- few TRBJ2-7 TRBV27 TGTGCCAGCAGTCAAACAGGGAAGCAGTACTTC CASSQTGKQYF
TRBD1 few TRBJ1-1 TRBV5-8 TGTGCCAGCCCGATGGGTCAAAAACAGGGGAAGAACACTGAAGCTTTCTTT CASPMGQKQGKNTEAFF
- - TRBJ2-2 TRBV4-2 TGTGCCAGCGGGGGGACGGCGAACACCGGGGAGCTGTTTTTT CASGGTANTGELFF
TRBD1 - TRBJ2-2 TRBV25-1 TGTGCCAGCAGTCCCCCCGACAGGGTCTCAGGAGAGCTGTTTTTT CASSPPDRVSGELFF
- - TRBJ1-3 TRBV19 TGTGCCAGTAGTGACATTGCTGGAAACACCATATATTTT CASSDIAGNTIYF
- - TRBJ2-3 TRBV2 TGTGCCAGCAGGGAAGCCGGGACTAGCACAGATACGCAGTATTTT CASREAGTSTDTQYF
TRBD2 - TRBJ2-2 TRBV19 TGTGCCAGTAGTTCCCCAGGCGGGGGAGGGACCGGGGAGCTGTTTTTT CASSSPGGGGTGELFF
TRBD2 - TRBJ2-1 TRBV9 TGTGCCAGCAGCGTAGTGGATAGCGGGAGGGCTGGGAAGTTCTTC CASSVVDSGRAGKFF
TRBD1 - TRBJ1-3 TRBV7-3 TGTGCCAGCAGCCCACGGGACAGGGGGCCTGGAAACACCATATATTTT CASSPRDRGPGNTIYF
TRBD1 once TRBJ2-1 TRBV5-4 TGTGCCAGCAGCAACGGACAGGGATTCGCCAATGAGCAGTTCTTC CASSNGQGFANEQFF
- - TRBJ1-1 TRBV5-1 TGCGCCAGCAGCTTGGCCGGCAGAAACACTGAAGCTTTCTTT CASSLAGRNTEAFF
- - TRBJ1-5 TRBV3-1/TRBV3-2 TGTGCCAGCAGCCTAAGGTCTGTTTATCAGCCCCAGCATTTT CASSLRSVYQPQHF